This T cell receptor beta chain appears in the sequencing data of a study of Graves' ophthalmopathy and Graves' hyperthyroidism. Overall study: The term stable hyperthyroidism indicated an absence of ophthalmopathy within 18 months of follow-up.

This clonotype was seen a few times. Its matching antigen is unknown. The study, taken as a whole, reports: A model of 13 signatures distinguished ophthalmopathy from stable hyperthyroidism at less than 90% sensitivity and roughly 82% specificity.

For repertoire sequencing, the TCR beta CDR3 regions were amplified from RNA transcripts. Second-round multiplex PCR came after a first-round RT-PCR that employed HTBI primers. MiXCR was run by TCRdb on the multiplex PCR reads, yielding one entry per CDR3 protein. Of 1 million to 1.3 million distinct CDR3 sequences in the sample, approximately 35% are singletons; the top ten hold roughly 10%. Germline loops: CDR1 KGHSH, CDR2 LQKENI. This CDR3 has 13 amino acids. Trimming pared 7 bases from V and 11 bases from J, leaving 17 bases between. The authors enrolled newly diagnosed hyperthyroidism patients aged 18 to 65 with under 2 months' duration. Other autoimmune diseases, uncontrolled infections, pregnancy or lactation ruled patients out of participation.

The clonotype comes from an adult man with Graves' hyperthyroidism. Sequencing was done on a sample of peripheral blood or thyroid tissue (not recorded which). The chain joins TRBV18 to TRBJ1-4; D remains unclear. CDR3 in amino acids: CASFPGSTEKLFF. CDR3 DNA: TGTGCCAGCTTCCCGGGGAGCACGGAGAAACTGTTTTTT.